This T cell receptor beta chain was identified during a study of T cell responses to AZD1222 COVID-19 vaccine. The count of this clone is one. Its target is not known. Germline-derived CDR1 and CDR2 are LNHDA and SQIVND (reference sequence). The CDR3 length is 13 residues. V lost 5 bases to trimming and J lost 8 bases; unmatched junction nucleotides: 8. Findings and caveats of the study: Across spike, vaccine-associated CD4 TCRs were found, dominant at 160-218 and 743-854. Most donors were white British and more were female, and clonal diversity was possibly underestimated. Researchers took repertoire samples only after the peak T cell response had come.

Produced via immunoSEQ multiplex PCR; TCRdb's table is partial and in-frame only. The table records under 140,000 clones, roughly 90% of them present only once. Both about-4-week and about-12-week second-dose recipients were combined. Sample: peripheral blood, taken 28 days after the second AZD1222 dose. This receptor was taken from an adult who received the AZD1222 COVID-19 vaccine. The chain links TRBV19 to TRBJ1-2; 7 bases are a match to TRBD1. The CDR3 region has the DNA TGTGCCAGTAGTGACCCAGGGGGACCCGGCTACACCTTC. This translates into CASSDPGGPGYTF.